Following are 20 T cell receptor beta chains from one sample sequenced in a study of blood T cell repertoires in COVID-19. Sequencing used immunoSEQ multiplex PCR; TCRdb keeps in-frame clones, though not all of them. The sample has approximately 270,000 clones, 86% seen once. Sequenced material: peripheral blood. Receptors were obtained from a man aged 35 to 55 with active or convalescent COVID-19.

This clone was seen only a few times. Other DNA sequences in the sample encode the same CDR3. The rearrangement joins TRBV2 to TRBJ2-2; 7 bases are shared with TRBD1. The CDR3 contains 16 residues. The germline gives CDR1 SNHLY, CDR2 FYNNEI. With V trimmed by 3 bases and J by 2 bases, 6 bases remained unmatched. CDR3 protein: CASSEQGTENTGELFF. DNA for the CDR3: TGTGCCAGCAGTGAGCAGGGGACAGAAAACACCGGGGAGCTGTTTTTT.

Written as DNA, the CDR3 is TGTGCCAGCAGCGTACTTGGTAGCGGGGGGGCGGGTGAGACCCAGTACTTC. Translating gives CASSVLGSGGAGETQYF. The chain employs TRBV9 and TRBJ2-5, with 11 nucleotides matching TRBD2. CDR1 is SGDLS, CDR2 YYNGEE, per germline. V lost 1 base to trimming and J lost 5 bases; unmatched junction nucleotides: 10. CDR3 size: 17 residues.

CDR3 DNA sequence: TGTGCCTGGAGGGGGACAGGGGGCCGCTACTCTGGAAACACCATATATTTT. It yields the protein CAWRGTGGRYSGNTIYF. The chain links TRBV30 to TRBJ1-3; 12 bases are shared with TRBD1. Per the germline V gene, CDR1 is GTSNPN and CDR2 is SVGIG (reference sequence). This CDR3 region has 17 residues. V lost 3 bases to trimming and J lost 0 bases; unmatched junction nucleotides: 6. Looking up the rest from reference TRBV30 and TRBJ1-3 gives the full variable domain: SQTIHQWPATLVQPVGSPLSLECTVEGTSNPNLYWYRQAAGRGLQLLFYSVGIGQISSEVPQNLSASRPQDRQFILSSKKLLLSDSGFYLCAWRGTGGRYSGNTIYFGEGSWLTVV.

J is TRBJ1-6 and V is TRBV28; D is perhaps TRBD1 (5 bases). The germline V and J ends were trimmed by 1 base and 1 base, with 8 bases remaining between them. Germline values: CDR1 MDHEN, CDR2 SYDVKM. This CDR3 contains 16 residues. CDR3 amino acids: CASSLFSGSYNSPLHF. As DNA, the CDR3 is TGTGCCAGCAGTTTATTCTCAGGGTCCTATAATTCACCCCTCCACTTT.

The J gene is TRBJ2-3, the V gene TRBV9, with D maybe TRBD2 (6 bases). Trimming pared 4 bases from V and 6 bases from J, leaving 15 bases between. Germline CDR1 SGDLS, CDR2 YYNGEE. CDR3 length: 14 residues. CDR3 sequence (DNA): TGTGCCAGCAGCCAGGAGGGTGAGTCTGATACGCAGTATTTT. Encoded protein: CASSQEGESDTQYF.

This rearrangement joins TRBV7-2 to TRBJ2-2, with TRBD2 matching over 7 bases. The germline V gene encodes CDR1 SGHTA and CDR2 FQGNSA. The CDR3 sequence is 16 residues long. V lost 3 bases, J lost 1 base, and 5 bases stayed unmatched. For the CDR3, the DNA is TGTGCCAGCAGCTTCCCTAGCGGAAGGAACACCGGGGAGCTGTTTTTT. Protein product: CASSFPSGRNTGELFF.

This clone came up a few times. The rearrangement joins TRBV7-8 to TRBJ2-7, with 9 bases that match TRBD2. V lost 1 base and J lost 3; bases outside the gene matches: 4. The CDR3 runs 15 residues. Per germline, CDR1 SGHVS and CDR2 FQNEAQ. The CDR3 protein is CASSLGAGGNYEQYF. Here the CDR3 DNA reads TGTGCCAGCAGCTTAGGAGCGGGAGGTAACTACGAGCAGTACTTC.

The chain couples TRBV7-9 to TRBJ2-5; 7 nucleotides agree with TRBD2. The length of the CDR3 is 14 residues. Trimming at V came to 0 bases and at J to 3 bases, leaving 1 base not matched to a gene. The germline V gene encodes CDR1 SEHNR and CDR2 FQNEAQ (reference sequence). The CDR3 is CASSLAGGEETQYF. CDR3 in DNA: TGTGCCAGCAGCTTAGCGGGAGGGGAAGAGACCCAGTACTTC.

V gene TRBV5-6 combines with J gene TRBJ2-7; TRBD1 matches at 10 bases. CDR1 and CDR2 from the germline V gene are SGHDT and YYEEEE. V was pared by 3 bases and J by 7 bases, with 4 bases of the junction left unmatched. This CDR3 contains 13 residues. CDR3 sequence: CASSWDRGKEQYF. CDR3 DNA: TGTGCCAGCAGCTGGGACAGGGGAAAGGAGCAGTACTTC. Complete variable domain (other parts from reference TRBV5-6 and TRBJ2-7): DAGVTQSPTHLIKTRGQQVTLRCSPKSGHDTVSWYQQALGQGPQFIFQYYEEEERQRGNFPDRFSGHQFPNYSSELNVNALLLGDSALYLCASSWDRGKEQYFGPGTRLTVT.

This clone was seen only a few times. This chain uses TRBV2 with TRBJ1-1; D is uncertain. CDR1 and CDR2 (germline): SNHLY, FYNNEI. The CDR3 sequence is 12 residues long. V lost 0 bases, J lost 5 bases, and 4 bases lay in between. The DNA of the CDR3 is TGTGCCAGCAGTGAAGCGAGAACTGAAGCTTTCTTT. Residues: CASSEARTEAFF.

The V gene is TRBV7-7, the J gene TRBJ2-3; a possible D gene is TRBD2 (5 bases). Trimming took off 5 bases at V and 7 bases at J, with 13 bases between the two ends. This CDR3 has 13 amino acids. Germline V lookup: CDR1 SSHAT, CDR2 FNYEAQ (reference sequence). The DNA of the CDR3 is TGTGCCAGCAGCACTACACCGGGGAATACGCAGTATTTT. This translates into CASSTTPGNTQYF.

This sequence joins TRBV28 and TRBJ2-7; 7 bases line up with TRBD1. Germline V gene lookup returns CDR1 MDHEN and CDR2 SYDVKM. With V trimmed by 3 bases and J by 3 bases, 2 bases remained unmatched. The CDR3 totals 13 residues. CDR3 amino acids: CASSFSGGYEQYF. CDR3 in DNA: TGTGCCAGCAGTTTTTCAGGGGGCTACGAGCAGTACTTC.

The chain is built from TRBV6-4 and TRBJ1-1; possibly TRBD1 for D (5 bases). The CDR3 is 14 residues long. Germline CDR1 MRHNA, CDR2 SNTAGT. V lost 2 bases and J lost 3, with 10 bases in between. Here the CDR3 reads CASSDMPGDTEAFF. The CDR3 DNA reads as TGTGCCAGCAGTGACATGCCGGGGGACACTGAAGCTTTCTTT.

V gene TRBV28 combines with J gene TRBJ1-2, with D possibly TRBD1 on 5 matching bases. Germline CDR1 and CDR2: MDHEN and SYDVKM. The germline V and J ends were trimmed by 3 bases and 5 bases, with 16 bases remaining between them. The CDR3 is 15 residues long. The CDR3, as DNA: TGTGCCAGCAGTTTTTGGGCCCCACAGGATTATGGCTACACCTTC. Protein sequence: CASSFWAPQDYGYTF.

Here the CDR3 DNA reads TGTGCCAGCAGCTCGGGGGCGAACACCGGGGAGCTGTTTTTT. Its translation is CASSSGANTGELFF. This chain connects TRBV11-2 to TRBJ2-2, with a tentative D call TRBD2 (6 bases). The CDR3 runs 14 residues. The germline CDR1 and CDR2 sequences are SGHAT and FQNNGV. Trimming left V 4 bases short and J 0 bases short, with 6 bases between.

The chain recombines TRBV4-1 with TRBJ2-7; 9 bases map to TRBD2. J gave up 3 bases and V 4 bases, and 7 bases lay outside the gene matches. CDR3 length equals 15 residues. In germline, CDR1 is MGHRA, CDR2 YSYEKL. The CDR3 coding sequence is TGCGCCAGCAGCCGGACTAGCGAATTGGTCTACGAGCAGTACTTC. It is translated as CASSRTSELVYEQYF.

The genes are TRBV11-3 and TRBJ2-5; D is perhaps TRBD2 (5 bases). Per the germline V gene, CDR1 is SGHNT and CDR2 is YENEEA. V gave up 5 bases and J gave up 5 bases, with 21 bases separating them. This CDR3 is built from 16 residues. CDR3 amino acids: CASSTRAPSGGETQYF. The CDR3 DNA reads as TGTGCCAGCAGCACTAGGGCCCCGTCGGGCGGGGAGACCCAGTACTTC. The variable domain in full, completed from reference TRBV11-3 and TRBJ2-5, reads EAGVVQSPRYKIIEKKQPVAFWCNPISGHNTLYWYLQNLGQGPELLIRYENEEAVDDSQLPKDRFSAERLKGVDSTLKIQPAELGDSAVYLCASSTRAPSGGETQYFGPGTRLLVL.

The chain is built from TRBV5-1 and TRBJ1-1; D is perhaps TRBD1 (6 bases). Germline V CDR1 and CDR2: SGHRS, YFSETQ. V was shortened by 4 bases and J by 2 bases, with 12 bases between the two germline ends. There are 14 residues in the CDR3. CDR3 loop: CASSIGTPNTEAFF. The CDR3 DNA reads TGCGCCAGCAGCATCGGGACACCAAACACTGAAGCTTTCTTT.

The chain has TRBV28 and TRBJ2-5, with 10 bases fitting TRBD1. CDR1 and CDR2 (germline): MDHEN, SYDVKM. V gave up 6 bases and J gave up 6 bases; unmatched junction bases: 10. This CDR3 contains 15 residues. CDR3 sequence (DNA): TGTGCCAGCAGCCTCGACAGGGGGCTAGTTAAGACCCAGTACTTC. As protein: CASSLDRGLVKTQYF.

The J gene is TRBJ2-3, the V gene TRBV19; a possible D gene is TRBD2 (6 bases). In germline, CDR1 is LNHDA, CDR2 SQIVND (reference sequence). V lost 8 bases and J lost 2, with 14 bases in between. The CDR3 is 14 amino acids. CDR3 residues: CASRGWGVTDTQYF. In nucleotides, the CDR3 is TGTGCCAGTCGAGGCTGGGGGGTCACAGATACGCAGTATTTT.